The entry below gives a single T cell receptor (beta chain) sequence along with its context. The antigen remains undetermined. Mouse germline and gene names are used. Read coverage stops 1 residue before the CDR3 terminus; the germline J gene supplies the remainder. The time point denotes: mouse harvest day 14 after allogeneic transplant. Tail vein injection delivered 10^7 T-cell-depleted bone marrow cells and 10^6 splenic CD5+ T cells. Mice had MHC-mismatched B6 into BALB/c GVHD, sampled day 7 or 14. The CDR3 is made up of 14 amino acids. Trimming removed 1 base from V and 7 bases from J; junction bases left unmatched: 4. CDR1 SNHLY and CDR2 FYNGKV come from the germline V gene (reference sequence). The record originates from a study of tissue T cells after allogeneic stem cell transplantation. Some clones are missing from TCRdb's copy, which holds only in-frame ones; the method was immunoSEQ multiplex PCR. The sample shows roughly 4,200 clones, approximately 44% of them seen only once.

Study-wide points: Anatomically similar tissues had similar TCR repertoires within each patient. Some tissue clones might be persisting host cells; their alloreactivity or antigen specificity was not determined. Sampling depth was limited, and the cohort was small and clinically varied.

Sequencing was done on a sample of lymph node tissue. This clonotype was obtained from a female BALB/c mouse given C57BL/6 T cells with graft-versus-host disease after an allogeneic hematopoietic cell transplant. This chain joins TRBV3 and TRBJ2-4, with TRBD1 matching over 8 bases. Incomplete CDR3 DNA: TGTGCCAGCAGCTTAGACAGGGGGTGGGACACCTTGTAC. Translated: CASSLDRGWDTLY. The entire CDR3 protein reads CASSLDRGWDTLYF.